These 28 T cell receptor beta chains were sequenced from one sample in a study of beta chain features in type 1 diabetes. Expressed TCRB transcripts were sequenced, since all the RNA that had been isolated was reverse transcribed. Measured with immunoSEQ multiplex PCR; TCRdb has only the in-frame clones, and not every one. This table holds hundreds of thousands of clones, 13% to 15% found once. Specimen: central memory CD4+ T cells from blood. The source of these receptors is a man younger than 40 in good health.

V gene TRBV2 combines with J gene TRBJ2-5, with 12 bases aligning to TRBD2. The CDR3 length is 17 residues. The germline V gene encodes CDR1 SNHLY and CDR2 FYNNEI. The ends lost 5 bases at V and 2 bases at J; junction bases unmatched: 9. The CDR3 spells CASSKRPTSGRQETQYF. The CDR3 DNA is TGTGCCAGCAGTAAACGACCTACTAGCGGGAGGCAAGAGACCCAGTACTTC.

Remarks on this clone: A read error is likely here: a far larger clone is one base away. Other DNA sequences in the sample encode the same CDR3. The V and J genes are TRBV30 and TRBJ1-5, with a tentative D call TRBD1 (5 bases). The CDR3 sequence is 12 residues long. The germline CDR1 and CDR2 sequences are GTSNPN and SVGIG (reference sequence). The chain's CDR3 is CAWSTALGPQHF. Written as DNA, the CDR3 is TGTGCCTGGAGTACAGCCCTGGGGCCCCAGCACTTT.

The chain carries TRBV11-3 and TRBJ2-5; D perhaps matches TRBD2 (6 bases). V gave up 2 bases and J gave up 1 base, with 8 bases separating them. Germline V lookup: CDR1 SGHNT, CDR2 YENEEA. The CDR3 contains 14 residues. The CDR3 protein is CASSLRDFQETQYF. The CDR3 nucleotides are TGTGCCAGCAGCTTACGGGACTTCCAAGAGACCCAGTACTTC. The whole variable domain, remainder taken from reference TRBV11-3 and TRBJ2-5, is EAGVVQSPRYKIIEKKQPVAFWCNPISGHNTLYWYLQNLGQGPELLIRYENEEAVDDSQLPKDRFSAERLKGVDSTLKIQPAELGDSAVYLCASSLRDFQETQYFGPGTRLLVL.

This chain's CDR3 is CSVGEDTNRYEQYF. In DNA form, the CDR3 reads TGCAGCGTTGGGGAGGACACCAACCGCTACGAGCAGTACTTC. The J gene is TRBJ2-7, the V gene TRBV29-1, with D maybe TRBD2 (6 bases). Trimming took off 4 bases at V and 3 bases at J, with 16 bases between the two ends. CDR3 length: 14 residues. Per germline, CDR1 SQVTM and CDR2 ANQGSEA.

This clone was counted a few times. V gene TRBV19 combines with J gene TRBJ2-2; D is uncertain. The CDR3 loop spans 14 amino acids. The germline V gene has CDR1 LNHDA and CDR2 SQIVND (reference sequence). V shed 6 bases and J shed 0 bases, with 8 bases lying between them. In DNA, the CDR3 is TGTGCCAGTAGCCCGACCTCGAACACCGGGGAGCTGTTTTTT. Translation gives CASSPTSNTGELFF.

This chain connects TRBV9 to TRBJ2-3; D tentatively reads TRBD1 or TRBD2 (5 bases each). The CDR3 has 15 residues. Trimming shortened V by 0 bases and J by 3 bases, and 11 bases separated the two germline ends. CDR1 and CDR2 from the germline V gene are SGDLS and YYNGEE. The CDR3 DNA is TGTGCCAGCAGCGTAGCGGGGCAGAGGACAGATACGCAGTATTTT. Amino acids: CASSVAGQRTDTQYF.

This clone was observed a single time. In DNA, the CDR3 is TGTGCCAGTAGTTCGGACAGGGGAGGCTCACCCCTCCACTTT. Its translation is CASSSDRGGSPLHF. The chain combines TRBV19 with TRBJ1-6; 9 bases line up with TRBD1. CDR3 length: 14 residues. The ends lost 5 bases at V and 10 bases at J; junction bases unmatched: 6. Germline V gives CDR1 LNHDA, CDR2 SQIVND (reference sequence).

In its sample, this clone was seen a few times. The chain has TRBV7-2 and TRBJ1-5; tentatively, D is TRBD1 (6 bases). The CDR3 has 14 amino acids. The germline V gene has CDR1 SGHTA and CDR2 FQGNSA. Trimming pared 2 bases from V and 6 bases from J, leaving 11 bases between. The CDR3 bases are TGTGCCAGCAGCTTACGGGGGGCAGGTCAGCCCCAGCATTTT. This sequence encodes CASSLRGAGQPQHF.

This clone has a handful of counts. The chain couples TRBV11-3 to TRBJ2-5, with D tentatively TRBD2 (7 bases). The CDR3 is made up of 15 amino acids. Germline V gives CDR1 SGHNT, CDR2 YENEEA. With 5 bases removed from V and 5 bases from J, the gap between germline ends came to 18 bases. The CDR3 DNA reads TGTGCCAGCAGCCCATTTTCGGGGGGCGGTGAGACCCAGTACTTC. The encoded protein is CASSPFSGGGETQYF.

This clone has a count of ten or more. The chain employs TRBV28 and TRBJ2-7; the D gene could be TRBD1 or TRBD2 (6 bases each). The germline V and J ends were trimmed by 5 bases and 4 bases, with 12 bases remaining between them. CDR3 length equals 13 residues. In germline, CDR1 is MDHEN, CDR2 SYDVKM. The DNA for the CDR3 is TGTGCCAGCAGTGGGGGGACACGTTACGAGCAGTACTTC. This codes for CASSGGTRYEQYF.

This clone was counted between two and nine times. The chain couples TRBV19 to TRBJ1-1; D not resolved. Germline V CDR1 and CDR2: LNHDA, SQIVND (reference sequence). V dropped 0 bases and J dropped 7 bases, with 15 bases sitting between them. This CDR3 comprises 15 residues. CDR3 sequence (DNA): TGTGCCAGTAGTATAGATGAGTCCGGGATTGGTGAAGCTTTCTTT. Translating gives CASSIDESGIGEAFF.

This chain uses TRBV18 with TRBJ2-1; possible D gene TRBD2, 5 bases. There are 17 residues in the CDR3. V lost 3 bases and J lost 0, with 15 bases in between. Germline CDR1 reads KGHSH; CDR2 reads LQKENI. CDR3 coding DNA: TGTGCCAGCTCACCGAGGGCCGGAGCGAGCTCCTACAATGAGCAGTTCTTC. Its translation: CASSPRAGASSYNEQFF.

The chain combines TRBV5-8 with TRBJ1-1, with D unclear. V was pared by 0 bases and J by 9 bases, with 6 bases between. Germline V gene sequence: CDR1 SGHTS, CDR2 YDEGEE. This CDR3 is built from 11 residues. CDR3 DNA sequence: TGTGCCAGCAGCTTGGGGCAGAAAGCTTTCTTT. Translating gives CASSLGQKAFF. Filled out from reference TRBV5-8 and TRBJ1-1, the complete variable domain reads EAGVTQSPTHLIKTRGQQATLRCSPISGHTSVYWYQQALGLGLQFLLWYDEGEERNRGNFPPRFSGRQFPNYSSELNVNALELEDSALYLCASSLGQKAFFGQGTRLTVV.

This clone showed up just a few times. The chain carries TRBV4-1 and TRBJ1-6; unclear D gene. The CDR3 is made up of 12 amino acids. Per the germline V gene, CDR1 is MGHRA and CDR2 is YSYEKL. The V end lost 0 bases, the J end lost 10 bases, and 4 bases lay between the germline ends. Written as DNA, the CDR3 is TGCGCCAGCAGCCAAGAGGGATCACCCCTCCACTTT. It encodes CASSQEGSPLHF.

This chain uses TRBV6-5 with TRBJ1-3; D unclear. V was shortened by 6 bases and J by 0 bases, with 12 bases between the two germline ends. CDR1 and CDR2 (germline): MNHEY, SVGAGI. This CDR3 is built from 15 residues. CDR3 sequence reads: CASRKGWGSGNTIYF. The CDR3 DNA is TGTGCCAGCAGGAAGGGATGGGGCTCTGGAAACACCATATATTTT.

The rearrangement uses TRBV4-3 and TRBJ2-5; D unresolved. The CDR3 extends over 16 amino acids. Trimming took 0 bases from V and 5 from J, leaving 16 bases between them. Per the germline V gene, CDR1 is LGHNA and CDR2 is YSLEER. CDR3: CASSQDLRAYGETQYF. The CDR3 bases are TGCGCCAGCAGCCAAGATTTAAGAGCGTACGGGGAGACCCAGTACTTC.

This clone was recorded a few times. The chain joins TRBV11-2 to TRBJ2-1; TRBD2 matches at 8 bases. From germline, CDR1 is SGHAT and CDR2 FQNNGV. J was trimmed by 6 bases and V by 1 base; bases with no gene match: 5. There are 15 residues in the CDR3. The CDR3 loop reads CASSLAGGRFNEQFF. The CDR3 nucleotides are TGTGCCAGCAGCTTAGCGGGGGGGCGTTTCAATGAGCAGTTCTTC.

In this sample, this clone turned up a few times. The rearrangement uses TRBV7-2 and TRBJ2-7; a weak D match, TRBD2 (6 bases). The CDR3 has 15 amino acids. In germline, CDR1 is SGHTA, CDR2 FQGNSA. V lost 1 base to trimming and J lost 2 bases, with 12 bases between them. CDR3 coding DNA: TGTGCCAGCAGCTTAGAACGGGGGAGTCCCTACGAGCAGTACTTC. It specifies CASSLERGSPYEQYF.

In this sample, this clone turned up a few times. The chain is built from TRBV7-2 and TRBJ2-3; the D is unclear. The CDR3 is 17 residues long. Between the trimmed V and J ends, which lost 2 bases and 1 base, there was a span of 16 bases. Germline V gene sequence: CDR1 SGHTA, CDR2 FQGNSA. For the CDR3, the DNA is TGTGCCAGCAGCTTACGTCTCGGTAGCTTCGGCACAGATACGCAGTATTTT. Translating it yields CASSLRLGSFGTDTQYF.

This clone showed up just a few times. This chain's CDR3 is CASSEDRGIVSYGYTF. The CDR3 nucleotides read TGTGCCAGCAGCGAGGACAGGGGTATAGTAAGCTATGGCTACACCTTC. The chain carries TRBV11-2 and TRBJ1-2, with TRBD1 matching 9 bases. Per the germline V gene, CDR1 is SGHAT and CDR2 is FQNNGV. The junction had 11 bases not matched to a gene; V was cut back by 5 bases and J by 4 bases. There are 16 residues in the CDR3. Full variable domain (rest looked up from reference TRBV11-2 and TRBJ1-2): EAGVAQSPRYKIIEKRQSVAFWCNPISGHATLYWYQQILGQGPKLLIQFQNNGVVDDSQLPKDRFSAERLKGVDSTLKIQPAKLEDSAVYLCASSEDRGIVSYGYTFGSGTRLTVV.

The CDR3 spells CASSGGAGNQPQHF. CDR3 DNA: TGTGCCAGTAGTGGGGGGGCGGGCAATCAGCCCCAGCATTTT. The rearrangement joins TRBV19 to TRBJ1-5, with D perhaps TRBD1 (6 bases). V was cut by 5 bases and J by 2 bases, with 10 bases left in between. The V gene's germline CDR1 is LNHDA and CDR2 SQIVND (reference sequence). This CDR3 is built from 14 residues.

This clone was detected a few times. The chain joins TRBV5-6 to TRBJ2-2; D uncertain. V was pared by 0 bases and J by 1 base, with 4 bases between. The length of the CDR3 is 14 residues. Germline V gives CDR1 SGHDT, CDR2 YYEEEE. CDR3 residues: CASSLVQNTGELFF. The CDR3 DNA follows: TGTGCCAGCAGCTTGGTTCAGAACACCGGGGAGCTGTTTTTT.

The genes are TRBV7-9 and TRBJ1-1, with a possible D match to TRBD1 (5 bases). Germline V CDR1 and CDR2: SEHNR, FQNEAQ (reference sequence). The V and J ends lost 5 bases and 1 base respectively, with 14 bases between them. CDR3 size: 15 residues. CDR3 region: CASSGGGVENTEAFF. CDR3 nucleotide sequence: TGTGCCAGCAGCGGGGGTGGGGTCGAGAACACTGAAGCTTTCTTT.

The rearrangement joins TRBV9 to TRBJ2-1; 7 bases agree with TRBD2. Germline trimming cut 0 bases from V and 2 bases from J; bases unmatched to any gene: 5. This CDR3 has 16 amino acids. Germline V gene sequence: CDR1 SGDLS, CDR2 YYNGEE. The CDR3 spells CASSVVSSGTYNEQFF. The DNA of the CDR3 is TGTGCCAGCAGCGTAGTCTCTAGCGGTACCTACAATGAGCAGTTCTTC.

The CDR3 sequence: CASSTGTGGLNEQFF. The CDR3 DNA reads TGTGCCAGCAGCACCGGGACAGGGGGCTTGAATGAGCAGTTCTTC. The chain recombines TRBV6-6 with TRBJ2-1; 12 bases fit TRBD1. This CDR3 is built from 15 residues. The ends lost 6 bases at V and 7 bases at J; junction bases unmatched: 7. The germline CDR1 and CDR2 sequences are MNHNY and SVGAGI (reference sequence).

V and J are TRBV5-4 and TRBJ2-5; 8 nucleotides match TRBD2. The CDR3 spans 16 residues. Germline-derived CDR1 and CDR2 are SGHNT and YYREEE (reference sequence). The V segment lost 0 bases and the J segment 5 bases; nucleotides outside the gene matches: 9. The CDR3 spells CASSLDLRGAGETQYF. The DNA for the CDR3 is TGTGCCAGCAGCTTGGATTTGCGGGGGGCCGGGGAGACCCAGTACTTC.

This clone was found many times. The rearrangement joins TRBV18 to TRBJ1-1; D uncertain. Trimming cost V 0 bases and J 4 bases, with 9 bases left between them. Germline CDR1 and CDR2: KGHSH and LQKENI. The CDR3 contains 14 residues. The CDR3 DNA is TGTGCCAGCTCACCACCCGAGGGAATCACTGAAGCTTTCTTT. Protein sequence: CASSPPEGITEAFF.

This clone appeared a few times. The chain uses TRBV7-2 and TRBJ2-2; the D call may be TRBD1 or TRBD2 (6 bases each). Germline V gene data show CDR1 as SGHTA and CDR2 as FQGNSA. The V gene lost 4 bases and the J gene lost 3 bases, with 18 bases spanning the gap. This CDR3 region has 17 residues. CDR3 coding DNA: TGTGCCAGCAGCTCGCTGCGTCGGGGGCCGGACACCGGGGAGCTGTTTTTT. This codes for CASSSLRRGPDTGELFF.